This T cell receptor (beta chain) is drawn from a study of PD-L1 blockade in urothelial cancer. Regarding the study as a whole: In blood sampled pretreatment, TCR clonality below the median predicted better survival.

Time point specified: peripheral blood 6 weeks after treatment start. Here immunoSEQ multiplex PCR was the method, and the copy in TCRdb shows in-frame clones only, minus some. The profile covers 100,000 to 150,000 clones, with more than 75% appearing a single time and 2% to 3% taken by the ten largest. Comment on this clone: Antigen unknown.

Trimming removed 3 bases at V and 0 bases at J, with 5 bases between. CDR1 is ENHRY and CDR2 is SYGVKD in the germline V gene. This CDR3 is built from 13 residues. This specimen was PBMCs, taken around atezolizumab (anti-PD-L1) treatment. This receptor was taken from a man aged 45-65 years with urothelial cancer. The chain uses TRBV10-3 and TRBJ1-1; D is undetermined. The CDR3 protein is CAISEGVNTEAFF. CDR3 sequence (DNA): TGTGCCATCAGTGAAGGAGTGAACACTGAAGCTTTCTTT.